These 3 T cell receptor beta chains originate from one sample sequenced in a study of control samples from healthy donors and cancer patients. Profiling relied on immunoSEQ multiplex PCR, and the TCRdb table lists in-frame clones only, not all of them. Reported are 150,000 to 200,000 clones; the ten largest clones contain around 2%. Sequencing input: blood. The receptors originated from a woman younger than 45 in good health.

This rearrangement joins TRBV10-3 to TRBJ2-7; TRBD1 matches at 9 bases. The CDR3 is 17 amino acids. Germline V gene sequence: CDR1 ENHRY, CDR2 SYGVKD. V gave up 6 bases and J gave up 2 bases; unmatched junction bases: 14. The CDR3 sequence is CAIRVPTGGREAYEQYF. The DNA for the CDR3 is TGTGCCATCAGGGTTCCGACAGGGGGAAGAGAGGCCTACGAGCAGTACTTC.

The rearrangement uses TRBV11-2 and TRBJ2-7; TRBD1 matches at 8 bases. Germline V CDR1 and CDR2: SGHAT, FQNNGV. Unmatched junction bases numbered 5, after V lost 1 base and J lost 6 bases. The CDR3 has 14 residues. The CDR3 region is CASSLVQGVGEQYF. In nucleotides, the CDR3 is TGTGCCAGCAGCTTAGTACAGGGGGTCGGCGAGCAGTACTTC.

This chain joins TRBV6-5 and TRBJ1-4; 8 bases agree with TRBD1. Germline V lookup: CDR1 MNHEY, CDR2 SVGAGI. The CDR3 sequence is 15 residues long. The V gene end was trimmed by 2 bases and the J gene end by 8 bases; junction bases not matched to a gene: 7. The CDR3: CASSYQDRGREKLFF. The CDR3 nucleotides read TGTGCCAGCAGTTACCAAGACAGGGGACGGGAAAAACTGTTTTTT.